Listed below are T cell receptor beta chains from one sample, sequenced in a study of early T cells in non-severe SARS-CoV-2 infection. TCRdb re-called the 5' RACE reads through MiXCR, storing one row per CDR3 protein. Among more than 50,000 distinct CDR3 sequences listed, approximately 5.6% were seen once. Sequencing used whole blood. These receptors originate from an adult who was a healthcare worker with PCR-confirmed SARS-CoV-2 infection or an uninfected control (not recorded which). Both conserved end residues are trimmed from each CDR3. Each record gives: J gene, V gene, CDR3 protein.

J: TRBJ2-5
V: TRBV4-1
CDR3: ASSPKTSGSLGETQY

J: TRBJ2-1
V: TRBV10-3
CDR3: AISAPTTYNELF

J: TRBJ2-1
V: TRBV20-1
CDR3: RLVRNNEQF

J: TRBJ2-1
V: TRBV7-6
CDR3: ASSHTRGANSYNEQF

J: TRBJ2-3
V: TRBV6-2/TRBV6-3
CDR3: ASSRIAGGPTDTQY

J: TRBJ1-4
V: TRBV20-1
CDR3: SATDDRGIRSNEKLF

J: TRBJ1-6
V: TRBV7-9
CDR3: ASSRETYFSPLH

J: TRBJ2-7
V: TRBV7-9
CDR3: ASSLGGETYEQY

J: TRBJ1-2
V: TRBV20-1
CDR3: SAGTGDYGYT

J: TRBJ1-1
V: TRBV20-1
CDR3: SARAMDRDTEAF